This T cell receptor (beta chain) is from a study of neurological immune-mediated disorders. CDR3 size: 16 residues. V was trimmed by 1 base and J by 0 bases, leaving 8 bases between them. The germline V gene encodes CDR1 SGHDT and CDR2 YYEEEE. Unsorted libraries were generated from 2 million PBMCs held at -80 degrees C. Over 200 million TCR-beta sequences from 15-18 subjects were obtained in each sequencing run. In TCRdb, the 5' RACE reads were re-called with MiXCR into one record per CDR3 protein. This repertoire shows approximately 32,000 distinct CDR3 sequences, around 14% found once; its top ten account for 25% to 35%. Many counts were recorded for this clonotype.

Sequencing was carried out using PBMCs. V and J are TRBV5-6 and TRBJ2-6; D is unresolved. The TCR comes from a man between 65 and 80 years old in good health. CDR3: CASSLTVSSGANVLTF. The CDR3 region has the DNA TGTGCCAGCAGCTTGACCGTCAGCTCTGGGGCCAACGTCCTGACTTTC.